Each of the 23 T cell receptor beta chains below was sequenced from the same sample in a study of blood T cell repertoires in COVID-19. Assay: immunoSEQ multiplex PCR; the TCRdb copy retains only in-frame clones and omits some. The sample comprises hundreds of thousands of clones, 80% to 90% of which are singletons, and roughly 14% rests with the top ten. The material sequenced was PBMCs or T cells enriched from blood (not recorded which). The receptor source for this set is a woman aged 50 to 65 with acute COVID-19.

The chain couples TRBV2 to TRBJ2-5, with D possibly TRBD1 on 5 matching bases. The germline V gene encodes CDR1 SNHLY and CDR2 FYNNEI. Trimming shortened V by 6 bases and J by 5 bases, and 25 bases separated the two germline ends. The length of the CDR3 is 17 residues. The CDR3 loop reads CASSDREVGPLEETQYF. CDR3 in DNA: TGTGCCAGCAGCGACCGTGAGGTGGGGCCTCTTGAGGAGACCCAGTACTTC.

This chain uses TRBV19 with TRBJ1-1, with D maybe TRBD1 (6 bases). CDR1 is LNHDA and CDR2 is SQIVND in the germline V gene (reference sequence). The CDR3 runs to 13 residues. V shed 1 base and J shed 8 bases, with 11 bases lying between them. CDR3 protein: CASSIGGGREAFF. CDR3 in DNA: TGTGCCAGTAGTATAGGTGGGGGCAGGGAAGCTTTCTTT.

The rearrangement joins TRBV7-9 to TRBJ2-2, with 12 bases identical to TRBD2. Germline CDR1 reads SEHNR; CDR2 reads FQNEAQ (reference sequence). The J segment lost 5 bases and the V segment lost 5 bases, leaving 6 bases of the junction unmatched. The CDR3 spans 16 residues. The CDR3 region has the DNA TGTGCCAGCAGCGAACGGACTAGCGGGAAAACCGGGGAGCTGTTTTTT. Its translation: CASSERTSGKTGELFF.

The CDR3 region is CASSEVGTAGYTF. The CDR3 DNA follows: TGTGCCAGCAGTGAAGTGGGGACAGCAGGCTACACCTTC. J is TRBJ1-2 and V is TRBV2; 7 bases line up with TRBD1. The CDR3 contains 13 residues. The germline V gene encodes CDR1 SNHLY and CDR2 FYNNEI. Germline trimming cut 1 base from V and 8 bases from J; bases unmatched to any gene: 4.

The chain uses TRBV27 and TRBJ1-5; D perhaps matches TRBD1 (6 bases). CDR1 is MNHEY, CDR2 SMNVEV, per germline (reference sequence). The CDR3 loop spans 14 amino acids. The germline V and J ends were trimmed by 1 base and 7 bases, with 11 bases remaining between them. The CDR3 bases are TGTGCCAGCAGTTTATTACAGGGAATGCAGCCCCAGCATTTT. Its protein is CASSLLQGMQPQHF.

This sequence joins TRBV11-2 and TRBJ1-4, with 8 nucleotides matching TRBD1. The germline V gene has CDR1 SGHAT and CDR2 FQNNGV. The CDR3 is made up of 14 amino acids. The V segment lost 2 bases and the J segment 5 bases; nucleotides outside the gene matches: 1. The CDR3 loop reads CASSLRDRNEKLFF. In nucleotides, the CDR3 is TGTGCCAGCAGCTTACGGGACAGGAATGAAAAACTGTTTTTT.

This clone turned up a few times. J is TRBJ2-2 and V is TRBV4-2; D gene unclear. The V gene's germline CDR1 is LGHNA and CDR2 YNFKEQ. There are 18 residues in the CDR3. Between the trimmed V and J ends, which lost 4 bases and 1 base, there was a span of 19 bases. The chain's CDR3 is CASSLRLFGPGNTGELFF. DNA of the CDR3: TGTGCCAGCAGCCTCCGGTTGTTCGGTCCAGGGAACACCGGGGAGCTGTTTTTT.

V and J are TRBV2 and TRBJ2-5, with D possibly matching TRBD1 (6 bases). The CDR3 consists of 14 residues. The V and J ends lost 4 bases and 3 bases respectively, with 12 bases between them. Germline V gene lookup returns CDR1 SNHLY and CDR2 FYNNEI. The CDR3 DNA sequence: TGTGCCAGCAGTGCTGTCCACAGGGAAGAGACCCAGTACTTC. This gives the protein CASSAVHREETQYF.

The chain joins TRBV3-1 (or the pseudogene TRBV3-2) to TRBJ2-3; D is possibly TRBD2 (6 bases). The CDR3 is 17 residues long. The germline CDR1 and CDR2 sequences are LGHDT and YNNKEL (reference sequence). V was trimmed by 0 bases and J by 0 bases, leaving 13 bases between them. The chain's CDR3 is CASSQEGWRDSTDTQYF. CDR3 nucleotides: TGTGCCAGCAGCCAAGAGGGCTGGCGGGATAGCACAGATACGCAGTATTTT.

This chain connects TRBV18 to TRBJ2-1; TRBD1 matches 10 bases. Per the germline V gene, CDR1 is KGHSH and CDR2 is LQKENI. Trimming cost V 4 bases and J 2 bases; bases outside gene matches: 2. The CDR3 sequence is 15 residues long. The CDR3 nucleotides are TGTGCCAGCTCACTCGGGACAGGGGCCTACAATGAGCAGTTCTTC. It is translated as CASSLGTGAYNEQFF. Using reference TRBV18 and TRBJ2-1 for the parts outside the CDR3, the full variable domain is NAGVMQNPRHLVRRRGQEARLRCSPMKGHSHVYWYRQLPEEGLKFMVYLQKENIIDESGMPKERFSAEFPKEGPSILRIQQVVRGDSAAYFCASSLGTGAYNEQFFGPGTRLTVL.

The rearrangement uses TRBV19 and TRBJ2-7, with TRBD1 matching 12 bases. Germline loops: CDR1 LNHDA, CDR2 SQIVND (reference sequence). The CDR3 is 16 residues long. The V segment lost 7 bases and the J segment 2 bases; nucleotides outside the gene matches: 9. CDR3 coding DNA: TGTGCCAGTACCGAGGGGGGGACAGGGGGCACCTACGAGCAGTACTTC. This sequence encodes CASTEGGTGGTYEQYF.

The rearrangement links TRBV7-9 to TRBJ1-2; 8 bases are shared with TRBD1. The junction had 13 bases not matched to a gene; V was cut back by 4 bases and J by 3 bases. The CDR3 is made up of 17 amino acids. CDR1 and CDR2 from the germline V gene are SEHNR and FQNEAQ (reference sequence). The CDR3 DNA follows: TGTGCCAGCAGCTCAGTACTCACAGGGGGGCTCGACTATGGCTACACCTTC. Amino acids: CASSSVLTGGLDYGYTF.

J is TRBJ2-7 and V is TRBV12-3 or TRBV12-4; TRBD1 aligns across 8 bases. Germline trimming cut 3 bases from V and 11 bases from J; bases unmatched to any gene: 6. The CDR3 is 12 residues long. The chain's CDR3 is CASSFTGTGKYF. The CDR3 DNA reads as TGTGCCAGCAGTTTTACCGGGACAGGAAAGTACTTC.

Here the CDR3 DNA reads TGTGCCAGCAGCTCAACGGGACAGGCGAACACTGAAGCTTTCTTT. Its protein is CASSSTGQANTEAFF. This chain uses TRBV7-9 with TRBJ1-1, with TRBD1 matching 8 bases. This CDR3 contains 15 residues. V gave up 4 bases and J gave up 1 base; unmatched junction bases: 5. Germline V gene lookup returns CDR1 SEHNR and CDR2 FQNEAQ (reference sequence).

The rearrangement links TRBV2 to TRBJ1-2; the D gene is possibly TRBD1 (5 bases). CDR1 and CDR2 (germline): SNHLY, FYNNEI. V lost 7 bases to trimming and J lost 4 bases, with 10 bases between them. CDR3 length: 12 residues. CDR3 amino acids: CASKPGRYGYTF. The CDR3 nucleotides are TGTGCCAGCAAACCAGGGCGCTATGGCTACACCTTC.

The CDR3 DNA follows: TGTGCCAGCAGCTTAGTAGGAGGGTTGGATGGCTACACCTTC. Translating gives CASSLVGGLDGYTF. The rearrangement links TRBV7-9 to TRBJ1-2; D remains unclear. This CDR3 region has 14 residues. Germline V CDR1 and CDR2: SEHNR, FQNEAQ (reference sequence). Between the trimmed V and J ends, which lost 1 base and 6 bases, there was a span of 12 bases.

V usage is TRBV28 and J usage is TRBJ2-7; 7 bases map to TRBD2. The CDR3 sequence is 12 residues long. J gave up 2 bases and V 5 bases, and 0 bases lay outside the gene matches. The germline V gene has CDR1 MDHEN and CDR2 SYDVKM. CDR3 DNA sequence: TGTGCCAGCAGTACTAGCGCCTACGAGCAGTACTTC. This gives the protein CASSTSAYEQYF.

The genes are TRBV5-6 and TRBJ1-1, with TRBD1 identical over 12 bases. With 4 bases clipped from V and 5 bases from J, the junction kept 9 bases outside the gene matches. Germline loops: CDR1 SGHDT, CDR2 YYEEEE. The CDR3 loop spans 16 amino acids. CDR3 sequence: CASSEGTGGVGTEAFF. The CDR3 DNA sequence: TGTGCCAGCAGCGAGGGGACAGGGGGCGTGGGTACTGAAGCTTTCTTT.

The chain combines TRBV5-1 with TRBJ2-3, with TRBD2 identical over 13 bases. There are 15 residues in the CDR3. The V segment lost 9 bases and the J segment 4 bases; nucleotides outside the gene matches: 8. Germline CDR1 reads SGHRS; CDR2 reads YFSETQ. CDR3 region: CATTYTSGRADTQYF. CDR3 bases: TGCGCCACCACTTATACTAGCGGGAGGGCAGATACGCAGTATTTT.

The chain couples TRBV28 to TRBJ2-1, with TRBD1 matching over 8 bases. Per the germline V gene, CDR1 is MDHEN and CDR2 is SYDVKM. The CDR3 has 16 amino acids. V was pared by 6 bases and J by 6 bases, with 13 bases of the junction left unmatched. The CDR3 is CASRESRAGGLNEQFF. In DNA, the CDR3 is TGTGCCAGCAGAGAAAGCAGGGCAGGGGGCCTCAATGAGCAGTTCTTC.

As for this clone: At the DNA level, this CDR3 is encoded by other sequences in the same sample as well. This rearrangement joins TRBV28 to TRBJ2-7; 7 bases align to TRBD1. J lost 0 bases, V lost 8 bases, and 4 bases had no gene match. The length of the CDR3 is 13 residues. Germline loops: CDR1 MDHEN, CDR2 SYDVKM. The CDR3 loop reads CASSRGSSYEQYF. CDR3 in DNA: TGTGCCAGCTCCAGGGGGAGCTCCTACGAGCAGTACTTC.

The rearrangement joins TRBV29-1 to TRBJ2-3, with no clear D. Per the germline V gene, CDR1 is SQVTM and CDR2 is ANQGSEA. This CDR3 is built from 14 residues. V was trimmed by 2 bases and J by 0 bases, leaving 9 bases between them. The CDR3 loop is CSVELAESTDTQYF. The CDR3 DNA reads TGCAGCGTTGAACTCGCGGAAAGCACAGATACGCAGTATTTT.

V usage is TRBV5-6 and J usage is TRBJ1-1, with D tentatively TRBD1 (5 bases). Per germline, CDR1 SGHDT and CDR2 YYEEEE. Trimming cost V 4 bases and J 2 bases, with 15 bases left between them. The length of the CDR3 is 15 residues. DNA of the CDR3: TGTGCCAGCAGCCCACGCCAGGGTCAAAACACTGAAGCTTTCTTT. Translated, it gives CASSPRQGQNTEAFF.